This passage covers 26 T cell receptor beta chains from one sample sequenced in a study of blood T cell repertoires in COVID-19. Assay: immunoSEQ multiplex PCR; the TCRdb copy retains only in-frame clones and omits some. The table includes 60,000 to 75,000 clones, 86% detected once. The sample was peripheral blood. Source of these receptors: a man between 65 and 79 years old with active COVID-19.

The CDR3 loop reads CASSVGGGGAQYF. CDR3 nucleotides: TGTGCCAGCAGCGTAGGAGGAGGGGGGGCCCAGTACTTC. V usage is TRBV9 and J usage is TRBJ2-5; TRBD2 is a possible D gene (7 bases). Between the trimmed V and J ends, which lost 0 bases and 9 bases, there was a span of 12 bases. CDR1 SGDLS and CDR2 YYNGEE come from the germline V gene. This CDR3 has 13 residues. Full variable domain (missing parts from reference TRBV9 and TRBJ2-5): DSGVTQTPKHLITATGQRVTLRCSPRSGDLSVYWYQQSLDQGLQFLIQYYNGEERAKGNILERFSAQQFPDLHSELNLSSLELGDSALYFCASSVGGGGAQYFGPGTRLLVL.

CDR3 nucleotide sequence: TGTGCCAGCAGCCAAGACCCGGACAGGGGAGGAAACACCATATATTTT. Protein product: CASSQDPDRGGNTIYF. The chain carries TRBV4-2 and TRBJ1-3, with 9 bases identical to TRBD1. Trimming removed 0 bases from V and 4 bases from J; junction bases left unmatched: 4. The germline CDR1 and CDR2 sequences are LGHNA and YNFKEQ. This CDR3 spans 16 amino acids.

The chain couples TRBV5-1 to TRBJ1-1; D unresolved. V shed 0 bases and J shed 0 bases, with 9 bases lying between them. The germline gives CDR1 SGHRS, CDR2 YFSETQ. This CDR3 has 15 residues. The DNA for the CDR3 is TGCGCCAGCAGCTTGGGGGAGAACATGAACACTGAAGCTTTCTTT. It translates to CASSLGENMNTEAFF.

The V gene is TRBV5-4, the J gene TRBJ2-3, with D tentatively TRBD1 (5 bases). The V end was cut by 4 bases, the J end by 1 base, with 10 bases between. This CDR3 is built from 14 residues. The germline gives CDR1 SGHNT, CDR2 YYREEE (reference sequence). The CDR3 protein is CASSGARRTDTQYF. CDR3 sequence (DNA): TGTGCCAGCAGCGGGGCGCGCCGCACAGATACGCAGTATTTT. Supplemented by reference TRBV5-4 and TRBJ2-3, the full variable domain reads ETGVTQSPTHLIKTRGQQVTLRCSSQSGHNTVSWYQQALGQGPQFIFQYYREEENGRGNFPPRFSGLQFPNYSSELNVNALELDDSALYLCASSGARRTDTQYFGPGTRLTVL.

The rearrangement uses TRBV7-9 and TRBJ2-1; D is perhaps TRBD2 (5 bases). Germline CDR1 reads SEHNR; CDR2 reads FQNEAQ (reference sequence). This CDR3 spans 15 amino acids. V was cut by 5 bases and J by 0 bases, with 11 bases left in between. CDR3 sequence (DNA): TGTGCCAGCAGCCCCCGGGGTAACTCCTACAATGAGCAGTTCTTC. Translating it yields CASSPRGNSYNEQFF.

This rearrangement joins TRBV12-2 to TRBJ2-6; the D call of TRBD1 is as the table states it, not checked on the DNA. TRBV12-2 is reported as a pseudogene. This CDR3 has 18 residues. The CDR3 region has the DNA TGTGCAAGTCGCTTAGAGGACAGGGGGCCCCCTGGGGCCAACGTCCTGACTTTC. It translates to CASRLEDRGPPGANVLTF.

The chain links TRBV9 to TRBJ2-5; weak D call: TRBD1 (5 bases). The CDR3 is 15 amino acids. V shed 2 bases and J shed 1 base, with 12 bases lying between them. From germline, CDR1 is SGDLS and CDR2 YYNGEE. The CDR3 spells CASSVLGQPQETQYF. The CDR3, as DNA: TGTGCCAGCAGCGTTCTGGGGCAGCCCCAAGAGACCCAGTACTTC.

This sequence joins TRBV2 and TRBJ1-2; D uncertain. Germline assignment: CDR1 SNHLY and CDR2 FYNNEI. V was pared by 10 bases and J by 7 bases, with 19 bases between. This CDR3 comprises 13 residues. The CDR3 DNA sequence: TGTGCCACCACGACCGGGTCTTGGAGTGGCTACACCTTC. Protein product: CATTTGSWSGYTF.

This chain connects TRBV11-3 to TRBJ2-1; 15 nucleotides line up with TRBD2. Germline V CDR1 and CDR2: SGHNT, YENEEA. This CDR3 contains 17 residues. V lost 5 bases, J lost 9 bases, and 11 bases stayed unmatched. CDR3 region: CASSPPGTSGRRAEQFF. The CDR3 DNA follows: TGTGCCAGCAGCCCCCCCGGGACTAGCGGGAGGAGGGCTGAGCAGTTCTTC.

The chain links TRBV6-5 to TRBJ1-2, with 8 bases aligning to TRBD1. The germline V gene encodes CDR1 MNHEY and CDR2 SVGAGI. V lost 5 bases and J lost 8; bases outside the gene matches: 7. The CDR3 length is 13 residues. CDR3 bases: TGTGCCAGCAGTCTTCGGACAGGGTGGGGCTACACCTTC. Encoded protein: CASSLRTGWGYTF.

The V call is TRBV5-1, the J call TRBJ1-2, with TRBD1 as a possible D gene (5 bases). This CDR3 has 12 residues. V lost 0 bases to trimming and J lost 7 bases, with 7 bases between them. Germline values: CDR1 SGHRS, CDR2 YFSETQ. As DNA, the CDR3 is TGCGCCAGCAGCTTGGCCGGGGGTGGCTACACCTTC. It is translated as CASSLAGGGYTF.

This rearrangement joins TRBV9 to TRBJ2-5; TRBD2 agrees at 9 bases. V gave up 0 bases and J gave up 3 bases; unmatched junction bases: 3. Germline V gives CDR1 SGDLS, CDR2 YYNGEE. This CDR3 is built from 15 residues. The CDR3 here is CASSVGGRGEETQYF. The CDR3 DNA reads TGTGCCAGCAGCGTAGGCGGGAGGGGGGAAGAGACCCAGTACTTC. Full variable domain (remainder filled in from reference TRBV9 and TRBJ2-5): DSGVTQTPKHLITATGQRVTLRCSPRSGDLSVYWYQQSLDQGLQFLIQYYNGEERAKGNILERFSAQQFPDLHSELNLSSLELGDSALYFCASSVGGRGEETQYFGPGTRLLVL.

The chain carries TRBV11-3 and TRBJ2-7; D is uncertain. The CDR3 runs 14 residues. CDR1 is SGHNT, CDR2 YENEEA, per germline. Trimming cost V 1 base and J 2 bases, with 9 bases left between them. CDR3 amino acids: CASSLAVLPYEQYF. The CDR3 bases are TGTGCCAGCAGCTTAGCGGTGTTGCCCTACGAGCAGTACTTC.

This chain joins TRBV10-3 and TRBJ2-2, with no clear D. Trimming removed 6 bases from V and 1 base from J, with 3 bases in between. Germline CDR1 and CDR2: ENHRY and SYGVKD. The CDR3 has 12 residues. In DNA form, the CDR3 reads TGTGCCATCAGCTGGAACACCGGGGAGCTGTTTTTT. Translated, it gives CAISWNTGELFF.

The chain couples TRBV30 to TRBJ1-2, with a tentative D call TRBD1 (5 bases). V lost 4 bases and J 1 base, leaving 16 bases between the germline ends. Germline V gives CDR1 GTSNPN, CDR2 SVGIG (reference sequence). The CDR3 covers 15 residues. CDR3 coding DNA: TGTGCCTGGATCCGACGGGGGGGTGGTAACTATGGCTACACCTTC. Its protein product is CAWIRRGGGNYGYTF. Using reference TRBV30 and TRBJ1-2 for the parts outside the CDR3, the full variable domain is SQTIHQWPATLVQPVGSPLSLECTVEGTSNPNLYWYRQAAGRGLQLLFYSVGIGQISSEVPQNLSASRPQDRQFILSSKKLLLSDSGFYLCAWIRRGGGNYGYTFGSGTRLTVV.

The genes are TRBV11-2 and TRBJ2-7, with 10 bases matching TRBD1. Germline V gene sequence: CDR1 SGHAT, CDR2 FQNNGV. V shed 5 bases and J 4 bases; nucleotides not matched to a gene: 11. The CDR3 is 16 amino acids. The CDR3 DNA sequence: TGTGCCAGCAGCCCATTGGGGGGACAGGGGTTATACGAGCAGTACTTC. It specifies CASSPLGGQGLYEQYF.

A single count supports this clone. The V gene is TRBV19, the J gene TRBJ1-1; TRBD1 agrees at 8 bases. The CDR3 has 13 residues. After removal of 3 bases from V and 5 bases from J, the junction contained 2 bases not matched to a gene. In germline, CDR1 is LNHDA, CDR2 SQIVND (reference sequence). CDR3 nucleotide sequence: TGTGCCAGTAGTATTAGACAGGGGACTGAAGCTTTCTTT. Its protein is CASSIRQGTEAFF.

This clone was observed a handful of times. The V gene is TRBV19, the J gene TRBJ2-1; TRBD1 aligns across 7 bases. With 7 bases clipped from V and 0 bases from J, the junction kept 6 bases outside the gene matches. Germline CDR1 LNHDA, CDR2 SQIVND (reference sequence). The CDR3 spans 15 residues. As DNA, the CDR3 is TGTGCCAGTACCCCGGGACAGAGCTCCTACAATGAGCAGTTCTTC. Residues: CASTPGQSSYNEQFF.

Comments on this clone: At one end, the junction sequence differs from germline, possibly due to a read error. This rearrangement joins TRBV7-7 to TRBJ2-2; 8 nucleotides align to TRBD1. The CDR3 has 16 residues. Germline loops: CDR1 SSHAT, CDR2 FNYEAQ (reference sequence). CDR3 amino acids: CASSTRDRTLTGELFF. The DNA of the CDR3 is TGTGCTAGCAGCACCCGGGACAGGACCCTCACCGGGGAGCTGTTTTTT.

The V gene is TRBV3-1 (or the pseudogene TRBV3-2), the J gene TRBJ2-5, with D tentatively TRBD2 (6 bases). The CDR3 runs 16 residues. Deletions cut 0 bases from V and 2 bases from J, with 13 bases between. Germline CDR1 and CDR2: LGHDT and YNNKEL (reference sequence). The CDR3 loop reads CASSQDFGGPQETQYF. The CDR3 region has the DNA TGTGCCAGCAGCCAAGATTTCGGGGGACCGCAAGAGACCCAGTACTTC.

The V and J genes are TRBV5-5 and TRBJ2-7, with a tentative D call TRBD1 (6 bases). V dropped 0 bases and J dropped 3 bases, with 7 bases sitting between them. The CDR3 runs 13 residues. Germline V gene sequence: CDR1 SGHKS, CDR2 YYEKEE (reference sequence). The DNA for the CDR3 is TGTGCCAGCAGCTTGGGGGACAACTACGAGCAGTACTTC. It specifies CASSLGDNYEQYF. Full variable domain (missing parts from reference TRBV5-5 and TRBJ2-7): DAGVTQSPTHLIKTRGQQVTLRCSPISGHKSVSWYQQVLGQGPQFIFQYYEKEERGRGNFPDRFSARQFPNYSSELNVNALLLGDSALYLCASSLGDNYEQYFGPGTRLTVT.

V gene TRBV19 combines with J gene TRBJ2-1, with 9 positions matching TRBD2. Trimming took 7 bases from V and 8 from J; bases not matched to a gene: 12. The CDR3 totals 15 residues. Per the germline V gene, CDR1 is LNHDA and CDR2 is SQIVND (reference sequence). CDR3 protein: CASTKGGGRAYEQFF. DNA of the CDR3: TGTGCCAGTACCAAGGGTGGCGGGAGGGCCTATGAGCAGTTCTTC.

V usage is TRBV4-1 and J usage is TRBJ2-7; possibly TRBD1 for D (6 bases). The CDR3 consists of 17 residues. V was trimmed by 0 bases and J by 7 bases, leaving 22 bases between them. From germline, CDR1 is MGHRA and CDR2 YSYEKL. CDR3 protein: CASSQDPGRDRFIEQYF. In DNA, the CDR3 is TGCGCCAGCAGCCAAGATCCGGGAAGAGACAGGTTTATAGAGCAGTACTTC.

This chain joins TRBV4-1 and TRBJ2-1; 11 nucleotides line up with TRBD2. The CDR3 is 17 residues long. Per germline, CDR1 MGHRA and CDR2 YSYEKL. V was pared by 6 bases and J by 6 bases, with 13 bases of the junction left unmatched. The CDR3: CASSIGPGTSGTNEQFF. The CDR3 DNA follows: TGCGCCAGCAGTATCGGTCCCGGGACTAGCGGAACCAATGAGCAGTTCTTC.

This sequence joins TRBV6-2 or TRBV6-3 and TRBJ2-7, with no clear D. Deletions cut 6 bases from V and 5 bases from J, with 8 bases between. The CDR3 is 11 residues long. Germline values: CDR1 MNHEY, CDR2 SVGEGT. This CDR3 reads CASSPSDEQYF. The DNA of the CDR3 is TGTGCCAGCAGCCCCTCGGACGAGCAGTACTTC.

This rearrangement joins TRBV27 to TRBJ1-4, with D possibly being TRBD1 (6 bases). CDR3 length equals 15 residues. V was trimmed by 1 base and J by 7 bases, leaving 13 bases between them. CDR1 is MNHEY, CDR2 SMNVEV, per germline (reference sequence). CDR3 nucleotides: TGTGCCAGCAGTTTATGGGGGGGGCAAGGTGAAAAACTGTTTTTT. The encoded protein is CASSLWGGQGEKLFF.